Following are 27 T cell receptor beta chains from one sample sequenced in a study of follicular helper T cells after annual influenza vaccination. This sample's time point: 2015-2016 season, pre-vaccination. The method was immunoSEQ multiplex PCR; TCRdb's version includes in-frame clones alone and lacks a portion of them. Of about 2,100 clones in the sample, 87% are singletons; the top ten hold approximately 3%. The sequencing here drew on CXCR5- memory CD4+ T cells sorted from blood, taken on the day of influenza vaccination. The origin of the receptors is an adult who received the influenza vaccine.

The chain combines TRBV6-1 with TRBJ1-1, with D possibly TRBD1 on 6 matching bases. Germline values: CDR1 MNHNS, CDR2 SASEGT. V lost 5 bases and J lost 3, with 13 bases in between. This CDR3 comprises 14 residues. The CDR3 region is CASSLKQGYTEAFF. Here the CDR3 DNA reads TGTGCCAGCAGTCTAAAACAGGGTTACACTGAAGCTTTCTTT.

The V gene is TRBV19, the J gene TRBJ2-1, with unresolved D. V was shortened by 5 bases and J by 7 bases, with 18 bases between the two germline ends. CDR3 length: 15 amino acids. Germline V gives CDR1 LNHDA, CDR2 SQIVND (reference sequence). The DNA for the CDR3 is TGTGCCAGTAGTTTAGGTTTCCTCACGAGGAATGAGCAGTTCTTC. The encoded protein is CASSLGFLTRNEQFF.

CDR3 protein: CASSLSASANYGYTF. CDR3 DNA: TGTGCCAGCAGTTTATCCGCCTCGGCTAACTATGGCTACACCTTC. This sequence joins TRBV27 and TRBJ1-2, with D unclear. Germline V gives CDR1 MNHEY, CDR2 SMNVEV (reference sequence). The length of the CDR3 is 15 residues. Trimming took off 0 bases at V and 0 bases at J, with 8 bases between the two ends.

This clone was seen just once. This chain joins TRBV6-5 and TRBJ1-5; D might be TRBD1 (5 bases). V dropped 4 bases and J dropped 5 bases, with 12 bases sitting between them. The CDR3 sequence is 14 residues long. Germline CDR1 reads MNHEY; CDR2 reads SVGAGI. This CDR3 reads CASSFLEGHQPQHF. The CDR3 DNA sequence: TGTGCCAGCAGTTTCTTAGAGGGGCATCAGCCCCAGCATTTT.

This clone has more than one count but fewer than ten. This chain connects TRBV7-9 to TRBJ1-6; D not certain. Trimming cost V 0 bases and J 5 bases, with 14 bases left between them. The germline CDR1 and CDR2 sequences are SEHNR and FQNEAQ (reference sequence). The CDR3 is 17 amino acids. The CDR3 DNA sequence: TGTGCCAGCAGCTTAGCGCTCGGCGAACGGGATAATTCACCCCTCCACTTT. Encoded protein: CASSLALGERDNSPLHF.

The chain employs TRBV27 and TRBJ1-1; D is perhaps TRBD1 (6 bases). The germline gives CDR1 MNHEY, CDR2 SMNVEV (reference sequence). The CDR3 spans 15 residues. Trimming removed 5 bases from V and 0 bases from J, with 13 bases in between. The DNA for the CDR3 is TGTGCCAGCAGTGCTACCGGGGGGCTGAACACTGAAGCTTTCTTT. Translated: CASSATGGLNTEAFF.

The chain recombines TRBV11-2 with TRBJ2-1; D remains unclear. Deletions cut 4 bases from V and 11 bases from J, with 12 bases between. Germline V CDR1 and CDR2: SGHAT, FQNNGV. The CDR3 length is 12 residues. The CDR3 sequence: CASSSRVGKQFF. CDR3 sequence (DNA): TGTGCCAGCAGCTCTAGAGTGGGGAAGCAGTTCTTC.

This chain's CDR3 is CASSYSSDTQYF. DNA of the CDR3: TGTGCCAGCAGTTACTCATCGGATACGCAGTATTTT. The gene calls are TRBV6-6 and TRBJ2-3; no clear D. Germline-derived CDR1 and CDR2 are MNHNY and SVGAGI (reference sequence). V lost 0 bases and J 6 bases, leaving 4 bases between the germline ends. CDR3 length equals 12 residues.

The chain employs TRBV7-2 and TRBJ1-4, with D maybe TRBD1 (5 bases). Trimming took off 5 bases at V and 6 bases at J, with 16 bases between the two ends. This CDR3 spans 15 amino acids. Germline lookup yields CDR1 SGHTA and CDR2 FQGNSA. The CDR3 loop is CASSLWGQGDEKLFF. DNA of the CDR3: TGTGCCAGCAGCCTTTGGGGCCAGGGCGATGAAAAACTGTTTTTT.

V and J are TRBV18 and TRBJ1-2, with D perhaps TRBD1 (5 bases). Trimming removed 5 bases at V and 6 bases at J, with 19 bases between. The CDR3 sequence is 15 residues long. Germline V CDR1 and CDR2: KGHSH, LQKENI. CDR3 sequence reads: CASSSGQGTEDGYTF. The CDR3 DNA is TGTGCCAGCTCATCGGGGCAAGGGACTGAAGATGGCTACACCTTC.

This clone was seen only a few times. The V and J genes are TRBV2 and TRBJ2-7, with D possibly being TRBD1 or TRBD2 (5 bases each). The CDR3 spans 11 residues. Germline lookup yields CDR1 SNHLY and CDR2 FYNNEI. V was trimmed by 5 bases and J by 7 bases, leaving 9 bases between them. The DNA for the CDR3 is TGTGCCAGCAGTCCCGAGGGGGAGCAGTACTTC. Its protein product is CASSPEGEQYF. The complete variable domain, with remaining parts taken from reference TRBV2 and TRBJ2-7, reads EPEVTQTPSHQVTQMGQEVILRCVPISNHLYFYWYRQILGQKVEFLVSFYNNEISEKSEIFDDQFSVERPDGSNFTLKIRSTKLEDSAMYFCASSPEGEQYFGPGTRLTVT.

The chain recombines TRBV30 with TRBJ1-2; TRBD1 matches 8 bases. With V trimmed by 5 bases and J by 8 bases, 4 bases remained unmatched. Germline assignment: CDR1 GTSNPN and CDR2 SVGIG (reference sequence). CDR3 length equals 11 residues. CDR3 nucleotide sequence: TGTGCCTGGGTACGGACAGGGGGCTACACCTTC. Its protein is CAWVRTGGYTF.

The chain employs TRBV7-9 and TRBJ2-5; D may be TRBD1 (5 bases). Germline V CDR1 and CDR2: SEHNR, FQNEAQ (reference sequence). This CDR3 contains 14 residues. V was cut by 4 bases and J by 5 bases, with 14 bases left in between. For the CDR3, the DNA is TGTGCCAGCAGCTGGACATTGAGTGGTGAGACCCAGTACTTC. It encodes CASSWTLSGETQYF.

The chain links TRBV5-1 to TRBJ2-2, with D possibly being TRBD1 (6 bases). CDR3 size: 15 residues. Germline V lookup: CDR1 SGHRS, CDR2 YFSETQ. V shed 4 bases and J shed 6 bases, with 16 bases lying between them. The CDR3 loop reads CASSVGPGVPGELFF. Written as DNA, the CDR3 is TGCGCCAGCAGCGTAGGGCCAGGGGTCCCCGGGGAGCTGTTTTTT.

J is TRBJ2-2 and V is TRBV7-6; 7 bases are shared with TRBD2. Trimming at V came to 5 bases and at J to 2 bases, leaving 11 bases not matched to a gene. The CDR3 is made up of 17 amino acids. Per the germline V gene, CDR1 is SGHVS and CDR2 is FNYEAQ. The CDR3 nucleotides read TGTGCCAGCAGCCCTAGGAGAGGCGGGAGAAACACCGGGGAGCTGTTTTTT. Protein sequence: CASSPRRGGRNTGELFF.

This chain links TRBV29-1 with TRBJ2-2; the match to TRBD2 covers 7 bases. Germline V gives CDR1 SQVTM, CDR2 ANQGSEA. The CDR3 sequence is 14 residues long. V lost 2 bases to trimming and J lost 1 base; unmatched junction nucleotides: 1. The CDR3, as DNA: TGCAGCGTTGAAAGGGAGGGGAACACCGGGGAGCTGTTTTTT. Translation gives CSVEREGNTGELFF.

The V gene is TRBV28, the J gene TRBJ1-1; no firm D call. With 1 base removed from V and 3 bases from J, the gap between germline ends came to 18 bases. From germline, CDR1 is MDHEN and CDR2 SYDVKM. The CDR3 runs 17 residues. The CDR3 is CASSLFAVGFRHTEAFF. The CDR3 DNA reads as TGTGCCAGCAGTTTATTTGCTGTAGGGTTTAGGCACACTGAAGCTTTCTTT.

This rearrangement joins TRBV4-1 to TRBJ1-1, with D perhaps matching TRBD1 (6 bases). Germline CDR1 MGHRA, CDR2 YSYEKL. This CDR3 spans 17 amino acids. V lost 2 bases to trimming and J lost 7 bases, with 23 bases between them. The CDR3, as DNA: TGCGCCAGCAGCCAACCACGGACAGCGCTGACGCCCTATGAAGCTTTCTTT. It encodes CASSQPRTALTPYEAFF.

V is TRBV5-6 and J is TRBJ2-1; 7 nucleotides agree with TRBD1. V was pared by 4 bases and J by 7 bases, with 5 bases of the junction left unmatched. This CDR3 contains 13 residues. Germline V lookup: CDR1 SGHDT, CDR2 YYEEEE. CDR3 nucleotides: TGTGCCAGCAGCCCATGGACAGGAAATGAGCAGTTCTTC. Translation: CASSPWTGNEQFF.

This chain uses TRBV7-2 with TRBJ1-1; maybe TRBD1 (6 bases). The germline V and J ends were trimmed by 5 bases and 6 bases, with 13 bases remaining between them. Per the germline V gene, CDR1 is SGHTA and CDR2 is FQGNSA. The CDR3 is 13 amino acids. The CDR3 reads CASSTSGVSEAFF. CDR3 DNA sequence: TGTGCCAGCAGCACCTCAGGGGTGTCTGAAGCTTTCTTT.

The sample holds a few counts of this clone. V gene TRBV2 combines with J gene TRBJ2-7; 8 nucleotides line up with TRBD1. The CDR3 totals 13 residues. Germline V lookup: CDR1 SNHLY, CDR2 FYNNEI. The junction had 8 bases not matched to a gene; V was cut back by 7 bases and J by 6 bases. The CDR3 DNA is TGTGCCAGCATATGGCAGGGGGCGGTCGAGCAGTACTTC. Its translation is CASIWQGAVEQYF.

The chain links TRBV5-4 to TRBJ2-2, with D possibly called TRBD1 or TRBD2 (5 bases each). CDR3 size: 16 residues. The germline V gene has CDR1 SGHNT and CDR2 YYREEE (reference sequence). V was pared by 4 bases and J by 3 bases, with 16 bases between. This CDR3 reads CASSKPGTEDTGELFF. As DNA, the CDR3 is TGTGCCAGCAGCAAACCCGGGACGGAAGACACCGGGGAGCTGTTTTTT.

The chain has TRBV30 and TRBJ1-6, with 9 positions matching TRBD1. Germline loops: CDR1 GTSNPN, CDR2 SVGIG (reference sequence). The CDR3 is 16 residues long. Losses at the gene ends were 4 bases for V and 3 bases for J; bases not matched to a gene: 7. The chain's CDR3 is CAWMPQGASYNSPLHF. The DNA of the CDR3 is TGTGCCTGGATGCCACAGGGGGCTAGCTATAATTCACCCCTCCACTTT.

The chain carries TRBV28 and TRBJ2-7; 7 nucleotides line up with TRBD1. The CDR3 is made up of 15 amino acids. The junction had 11 bases not matched to a gene; V was cut back by 7 bases and J by 2 bases. CDR1 and CDR2 from the germline V gene are MDHEN and SYDVKM. The CDR3 reads CASTLGTAVPYEQYF. For the CDR3, the DNA is TGTGCCAGCACCCTGGGGACAGCGGTACCCTACGAGCAGTACTTC.

The rearrangement uses TRBV7-8 and TRBJ2-7; 8 positions agree with TRBD2. The CDR3 sequence is 19 residues long. Looked up from germline, CDR1 is SGHVS and CDR2 is FQNEAQ. The V segment lost 0 bases and the J segment 0 bases; nucleotides outside the gene matches: 13. The CDR3 DNA follows: TGTGCCAGCAGCTTAGCGCTTAAATCCGGGACTAGTTACTCCTACGAGCAGTACTTC. Translated: CASSLALKSGTSYSYEQYF.

The chain joins TRBV5-1 to TRBJ2-6, with TRBD1 identical over 8 bases. The length of the CDR3 is 17 residues. The germline V gene has CDR1 SGHRS and CDR2 YFSETQ. V dropped 4 bases and J dropped 0; count of bases not matched to a gene: 6. Here the CDR3 reads CASSSGQGSSGANVLTF. The CDR3 DNA reads TGCGCCAGCAGCAGCGGACAGGGTAGCTCTGGGGCCAACGTCCTGACTTTC.

The chain recombines TRBV7-2 with TRBJ2-1; possibly TRBD2 for D (5 bases). The germline gives CDR1 SGHTA, CDR2 FQGNSA. Trimming left V 5 bases short and J 7 bases short, with 18 bases between. The CDR3 totals 15 residues. CDR3 coding DNA: TGTGCCAGCAGCCCTAGGACTGGGATAGTGAATGAGCAGTTCTTC. Translated, it gives CASSPRTGIVNEQFF. The whole variable domain, remainder taken from reference TRBV7-2 and TRBJ2-1, is GAGVSQSPSNKVTEKGKDVELRCDPISGHTALYWYRQSLGQGLEFLIYFQGNSAPDKSGLPSDRFSAERTGGSVSTLTIQRTQQEDSAVYLCASSPRTGIVNEQFFGPGTRLTVL.